Reported below is one T cell receptor beta chain. The antigen this receptor binds is unknown. Base qualities are not at hand, and no much larger clone is one base apart. The data derive from a study of T cells in Graves' hyperthyroidism and ophthalmopathy (dated by TCRdb to the late 2010s). In terms of the full investigation: Peripheral blood samples were taken at initial diagnosis, before any treatment was given. To identify TCR V-J signatures that set the groups apart, the researchers used a discovery cohort of more than 95 patients, made up of roughly 45 with Graves' ophthalmopathy and some 56 with stable Graves' hyperthyroidism. An independent validation cohort of fewer than 20 hyperthyroidism patients and approximately 17 patients who later progressed to ophthalmopathy tested prospective prediction of ophthalmopathy. The approximately 100 discovery patients were randomly divided into training and test sets at a 7:3 ratio. Thyroid tissue and blood T-cell repertoires from six or seven Graves' hyperthyroidism patients were also compared in the study. Once sampling was done, hyperthyroidism patients were given methimazole at a starting dose of 30 mg daily, whereas ophthalmopathy patients were given high-dose intravenous methylprednisolone. According to the paper, TCR Vbeta CDR3 sequencing was carried out on 120 to 150 peripheral blood samples, which came from approximately 41 ophthalmopathy, fewer than 80 hyperthyroidism and some 17 progressor patients.

Hyperthyroidism patients were newly diagnosed, had a disease duration of under 2 months, and were aged 18 to 65 years. Any patient with an uncontrolled infection, another autoimmune disease, pregnancy or lactation was excluded. Diagnoses were based on clinical symptoms, serum thyroxine and TRAb, thyroid ultrasound and orbital computed tomography. Blood from progressor patients was collected at the time of first diagnosis with hyperthyroidism, before any ophthalmopathy symptoms had appeared. Ficoll-Paque density gradient centrifugation was used to isolate PBMCs from around 10 ml of fresh peripheral blood. Progressor patients were initially diagnosed with Graves' hyperthyroidism and developed ophthalmopathy during follow-up. Total RNA was extracted using Trizol reagent, and RNA quality was assessed on an Agilent 2100 Bioanalyzer. The investigation overall reported the following: In cross-validation, a model built on a 13 V-J signature told ophthalmopathy apart from stable hyperthyroidism with over 85% sensitivity and around 81% specificity, and in testing the same model reached 80%/75%. In validation, the model predicted progression to ophthalmopathy a median of 6.5 months before onset, with roughly 68% sensitivity and 72.22% specificity. No statistical method was used to set the sample size in advance, and investigators knew the group allocation. Blood samples also contained most of the expanded thyroid clonotypes (frequency above 0.001), which suggests that blood repertoires may reflect thyroid immune responses.

TCR beta CDR3 regions were amplified from RNA transcripts. For the first round of RT-PCR on the TCR CDR3, the HTBI primer set was used together with the Qiagen OneStep RT-PCR kit. A second multiplex PCR round built the libraries, followed by size selection and purification. Libraries were sequenced paired-end with 100 bp reads on an Illumina HiSeq2000. Regarding the original processing steps: SOAPnuke was used to process the raw data, with reads discarded if the reads contained adapters or uncalled bases, had a mean Phred below 15, or lacked an exact constant-primer or identifier match. COPE v1.2.5 was used to merge high-quality paired reads, and clonotypes were defined as unique nucleotide sequences. Clonotypes were aligned to IMGT TRBV, TRBD and TRBJ reference segments using MiTCR v1.1. The analysis was restricted to V-J combinations with a frequency above 0.0001, which together covered roughly 99% of the repertoires. The TCS score was defined as the ratio of F50 (clonal expansion) to E x V (chaos), calculated using BLOSUM62-based TCRdist between CDR3 peptides within each V-J. Welch's t-statistics and random forest reduced around 510 V-J features to about 13, which were used in a naive Bayes classifier (R e1071). The raw public reads went through TCRdb reprocessing: fastp at Q25, MiXCR clone calling, in-frame beta chains kept. Entries are consolidated by CDR3 protein sequence, retaining the most common genes and DNA. The V and J calls here are based on TCRdb, not the publication. The sample table shows roughly 500,000 distinct CDR3 sequences, and approximately 15% are seen once. The ten biggest clones cover 5% to 7% of the sample.

The germline V gene (reference sequence) sets CDR1 to GTSNPN and CDR2 to SVGIG. Deletion took 2 bases off V and 1 base off J, with a span of 6 bases between the germline ends. CDR3 length: 13 amino acids, cysteine to phenylalanine. The DNA shown is the 39-base CDR3, in frame from base 1. The V and J genes are TRBV30 and TRBJ1-5, with a tentative D gene TRBD1 over 5 matching bases. The TCR comes from a woman in her twenties or thirties with Graves' hyperthyroidism that later progressed to Graves' ophthalmopathy. Sequencing was done on a sample of blood. The bases are TGTGCCTGGAGTCCAGGGAGCAATCAGCCCCAGCATTTT. Protein translation: CAWSPGSNQPQHF.